This TCR beta chain was captured in a study of T cells after yellow fever vaccination. Making TCR cDNA involved 5'RACE template switching, which added UMIs and a universal primer site. MiXCR was run by TCRdb on the 5' RACE reads, yielding one entry per CDR3 protein. This table has 610,000 or so distinct CDR3 sequences, around 12% appearing once. CDR1 is SGHRS and CDR2 is YFSETQ in the germline V gene. Trimming at V came to 0 bases and at J to 8 bases, leaving 5 bases not matched to a gene. The CDR3 sequence is 16 residues long. The chain carries TRBV5-1 and TRBJ2-1; 13 nucleotides match TRBD2. The TCR was taken from a man aged 25 to 45 who received the YFV17D yellow fever vaccine. Sample: PBMCs, taken on the day of the yellow fever booster vaccination. CDR3 sequence (DNA): TGCGCCAGCAGCTTGGACGGACTAGCGGGAGTTGATGAGCAGTTCTTC. Residues: CASSLDGLAGVDEQFF.